Listed here are 26 T cell receptor beta chains from one sample, sequenced in a study of PD-L1 blockade in urothelial cancer. Data came from immunoSEQ multiplex PCR; TCRdb stores just in-frame clones and leaves some out. The sample shows 90,000 to 130,000 clones, 85% to 95% of them seen only once. Time point specified: peripheral blood 6 weeks after treatment start. The sequencing here drew on PBMCs, taken around atezolizumab (anti-PD-L1) treatment. The source of these receptors is a man in his sixties with urothelial cancer.

The gene calls are TRBV14 and TRBJ1-1; maybe TRBD1 (6 bases). Germline CDR1 reads SGHDN; CDR2 reads FVKESK. The CDR3 loop spans 14 amino acids. Trimming removed 4 bases at V and 1 base at J, with 10 bases between. This CDR3 reads CASSRRTENTEAFF. CDR3 DNA sequence: TGTGCCAGCAGCCGCCGGACAGAGAACACTGAAGCTTTCTTT.

The V call is TRBV6-6, the J call TRBJ2-5; 8 bases align to TRBD1. Germline loops: CDR1 MNHNY, CDR2 SVGAGI (reference sequence). The CDR3 runs 13 residues. V was pared by 5 bases and J by 5 bases, with 4 bases of the junction left unmatched. The CDR3, as DNA: TGTGCCAGCAGTAGAACAGGGGGGGAGACCCAGTACTTC. Translating it yields CASSRTGGETQYF.

V and J are TRBV2 and TRBJ1-5; 7 bases map to TRBD1. CDR1 is SNHLY and CDR2 is FYNNEI in the germline V gene. The CDR3 extends over 14 amino acids. Trimming removed 4 bases from V and 4 bases from J; junction bases left unmatched: 4. CDR3 bases: TGTGCCAGCAGTGGGGGGACAGCTAATCAGCCCCAGCATTTT. Protein sequence: CASSGGTANQPQHF.

The V gene is TRBV11-2, the J gene TRBJ2-7; TRBD2 aligns across 10 bases. This CDR3 contains 19 residues. Trimming took 5 bases from V and 5 from J; bases not matched to a gene: 21. Germline-derived CDR1 and CDR2 are SGHAT and FQNNGV. In DNA form, the CDR3 reads TGTGCCAGCAGCCATACCGGGACATTAGGAGCGGGAGGGCTGGACGAGCAGTACTTC. Amino acids: CASSHTGTLGAGGLDEQYF.

The chain carries TRBV4-2 and TRBJ1-2; D not resolved. Trimming left V 1 base short and J 4 bases short, with 16 bases between. The CDR3 contains 16 residues. Germline values: CDR1 LGHNA, CDR2 YNFKEQ. The CDR3 nucleotides are TGTGCCAGCAGCCAAGCCGGTCGGCCGGCAGGCTATGGCTACACCTTC. As protein: CASSQAGRPAGYGYTF.

The chain has TRBV6-1 and TRBJ2-7; TRBD2 might be the D (5 bases). CDR3 length equals 12 residues. Germline-derived CDR1 and CDR2 are MNHNS and SASEGT. V shed 5 bases and J shed 2 bases, with 7 bases lying between them. The CDR3 DNA follows: TGTGCCAGCAGTCGAGCGGCCTACGAGCAGTACTTC. Translation: CASSRAAYEQYF.

The chain has TRBV30 and TRBJ2-7; 12 nucleotides match TRBD1. The trim removed 7 bases at V and 4 bases at J, leaving 8 bases unmatched. The CDR3 loop spans 14 amino acids. The germline V gene encodes CDR1 GTSNPN and CDR2 SVGIG (reference sequence). In nucleotides, the CDR3 is TGTGCCTTGACACCGGGACAGGGGGCTTACGAGCAGTACTTC. Amino acids: CALTPGQGAYEQYF.

The rearrangement links TRBV5-1 to TRBJ1-3; 10 nucleotides match TRBD1. The CDR3 runs 19 residues. The ends lost 3 bases at V and 5 bases at J; junction bases unmatched: 17. Germline loops: CDR1 SGHRS, CDR2 YFSETQ. The CDR3 DNA sequence: TGCGCCAGCAGCTCAAGTAATACGGGACAGGGGACTCTGAGAAACACCATATATTTT. Translating it yields CASSSSNTGQGTLRNTIYF.

This chain connects TRBV7-8 to TRBJ2-7, with 12 nucleotides matching TRBD1. The trim removed 7 bases at V and 5 bases at J, leaving 6 bases unmatched. Germline V gene data show CDR1 as SGHVS and CDR2 as FQNEAQ. This CDR3 is built from 14 residues. The CDR3 nucleotides read TGTGCCAGCACCCCCGGGACAGGGGGCCACGAGCAGTACTTC. Amino acids: CASTPGTGGHEQYF. Full variable domain (outside the CDR3, taken from reference TRBV7-8 and TRBJ2-7): GAGVSQSPRYKVAKRGQDVALRCDPISGHVSLFWYQQALGQGPEFLTYFQNEAQLDKSGLPSDRFFAERPEGSVSTLKIQRTQQEDSAVYLCASTPGTGGHEQYFGPGTRLTVT.

The chain couples TRBV19 to TRBJ1-5; the D gene is possibly TRBD1 (6 bases). This CDR3 is built from 15 residues. V gave up 3 bases and J gave up 0 bases, with 9 bases separating them. The germline gives CDR1 LNHDA, CDR2 SQIVND (reference sequence). The CDR3 DNA is TGTGCCAGTAGTATGCAGGGGAATAGCAATCAGCCCCAGCATTTT. This encodes CASSMQGNSNQPQHF.

CDR3 sequence (DNA): TGTGCCAGCAGCCAAAAGGACAGTTCTTGGGGCTACACCTTC. This codes for CASSQKDSSWGYTF. The chain employs TRBV5-6 and TRBJ1-2; perhaps TRBD1 as D (6 bases). This CDR3 has 14 amino acids. Germline values: CDR1 SGHDT, CDR2 YYEEEE. V was cut by 4 bases and J by 8 bases, with 18 bases left in between.

The chain employs TRBV9 and TRBJ2-3; D unresolved. V lost 2 bases to trimming and J lost 5 bases, with 9 bases between them. Germline assignment: CDR1 SGDLS and CDR2 YYNGEE. The CDR3 has 13 residues. The CDR3 DNA sequence: TGTGCCAGCAGCGTCCATCCCGGAGATACGCAGTATTTT. Its protein product is CASSVHPGDTQYF. Filled out from reference TRBV9 and TRBJ2-3, the complete variable domain reads DSGVTQTPKHLITATGQRVTLRCSPRSGDLSVYWYQQSLDQGLQFLIQYYNGEERAKGNILERFSAQQFPDLHSELNLSSLELGDSALYFCASSVHPGDTQYFGPGTRLTVL.

The chain links TRBV7-2 to TRBJ2-7; TRBD2 aligns across 11 bases. CDR1 is SGHTA, CDR2 FQGNSA, per germline. The ends lost 6 bases at V and 2 bases at J; junction bases unmatched: 6. The CDR3 spans 15 residues. DNA for the CDR3: TGTGCCAGCAGACAAAGTAGCGGGGGGGCCTACGAGCAGTACTTC. Protein: CASRQSSGGAYEQYF.

This chain links TRBV18 with TRBJ2-3; 7 bases match TRBD1. The CDR3 spans 16 residues. After removal of 2 bases from V and 10 bases from J, the junction contained 15 bases not matched to a gene. Germline values: CDR1 KGHSH, CDR2 LQKENI. This CDR3 is CASSPNRTGPWWAQYF. CDR3 coding DNA: TGTGCCAGCTCACCAAACAGGACAGGCCCATGGTGGGCGCAGTATTTT.

This rearrangement joins TRBV28 to TRBJ2-7; 10 bases fit TRBD2. The CDR3 is 16 amino acids. V lost 2 bases and J lost 0; bases outside the gene matches: 4. CDR1 is MDHEN and CDR2 is SYDVKM in the germline V gene. In DNA form, the CDR3 reads TGTGCCAGCAGTTTAGCTAGCGGGAGCAACTCCTACGAGCAGTACTTC. Protein: CASSLASGSNSYEQYF.

This chain joins TRBV2 and TRBJ2-5, with 7 nucleotides matching TRBD1. The CDR3 covers 15 residues. From germline, CDR1 is SNHLY and CDR2 FYNNEI. Unmatched junction bases numbered 10, after V lost 5 bases and J lost 4 bases. The CDR3 loop is CASSLRQGGTETQYF. Written as DNA, the CDR3 is TGTGCCAGCAGTCTCCGACAGGGTGGGACAGAGACCCAGTACTTC.

This sequence joins TRBV5-1 and TRBJ2-1; 12 nucleotides match TRBD2. The V and J ends lost 4 bases and 7 bases, in that order; junction bases with no gene match: 9. CDR1 and CDR2 (germline): SGHRS, YFSETQ. CDR3 length equals 16 residues. The CDR3 DNA sequence: TGCGCCAGCAGCGTCTCTAGCGGGAGGGCCGAAAATGAGCAGTTCTTC. Protein product: CASSVSSGRAENEQFF.

The V and J genes are TRBV9 and TRBJ2-2, with no clear D. V gave up 4 bases and J gave up 1 base, with 5 bases separating them. This CDR3 has 13 residues. In germline, CDR1 is SGDLS, CDR2 YYNGEE. This CDR3 reads CASSQQNTGELFF. In DNA, the CDR3 is TGTGCCAGCAGCCAACAGAACACCGGGGAGCTGTTTTTT.

This chain joins TRBV28 and TRBJ1-5; a weak D match, TRBD1 (6 bases). The CDR3 covers 15 residues. Deletions cut 2 bases from V and 1 base from J, with 9 bases between. CDR1 and CDR2 (germline): MDHEN, SYDVKM. CDR3 nucleotide sequence: TGTGCCAGCAGTTTAGGGGGGGCCAGCAATCAGCCCCAGCATTTT. The encoded protein is CASSLGGASNQPQHF. Based on the CDR3 plus reference TRBV28 and TRBJ1-5, the full variable domain is DVKVTQSSRYLVKRTGEKVFLECVQDMDHENMFWYRQDPGLGLRLIYFSYDVKMKEKGDIPEGYSVSREKKERFSLILESASTNQTSMYLCASSLGGASNQPQHFGDGTRLSIL.

CDR3 sequence reads: CASNRGSNTGELFF. The CDR3 nucleotides read TGTGCCAGCAACCGGGGATCAAACACCGGGGAGCTGTTTTTT. The chain carries TRBV28 and TRBJ2-2, with D perhaps TRBD2 (5 bases). V lost 7 bases and J 2 bases, leaving 11 bases between the germline ends. The CDR3 totals 14 residues. From germline, CDR1 is MDHEN and CDR2 SYDVKM. Full variable domain (rest looked up from reference TRBV28 and TRBJ2-2): DVKVTQSSRYLVKRTGEKVFLECVQDMDHENMFWYRQDPGLGLRLIYFSYDVKMKEKGDIPEGYSVSREKKERFSLILESASTNQTSMYLCASNRGSNTGELFFGEGSRLTVL.

The chain combines TRBV14 with TRBJ1-2, with 10 positions matching TRBD1. Germline CDR1 and CDR2: SGHDN and FVKESK. With V trimmed by 1 base and J by 4 bases, 3 bases remained unmatched. This CDR3 is 15 amino acids long. For the CDR3, the DNA is TGTGCCAGCAGCCAAGCCGGGACAGGGGTCTATGGCTACACCTTC. This encodes CASSQAGTGVYGYTF.

The chain uses TRBV4-2 and TRBJ1-6, with a possible D match to TRBD1 (6 bases). CDR3 length: 15 amino acids. Germline V gene data show CDR1 as LGHNA and CDR2 as YNFKEQ. The V gene lost 0 bases and the J gene lost 10 bases, with 13 bases spanning the gap. The CDR3 sequence is CASSQDKGGGSPLHF. The CDR3 DNA reads TGTGCCAGCAGCCAAGATAAGGGGGGGGGATCACCCCTCCACTTT.

The chain recombines TRBV6-6 with TRBJ2-2, with D possibly TRBD2 on 7 matching bases. The V gene lost 11 bases and the J gene lost 6 bases, with 13 bases spanning the gap. The CDR3 consists of 12 residues. Germline-derived CDR1 and CDR2 are MNHNY and SVGAGI (reference sequence). CDR3 loop: CASGRGAGELFF. CDR3 DNA: TGTGCCTCAGGGAGGGGGGCCGGGGAGCTGTTTTTT.

V and J are TRBV7-2 and TRBJ1-5; TRBD1 might be the D (5 bases). Germline CDR1 SGHTA, CDR2 FQGNSA. V lost 0 bases to trimming and J lost 6 bases, with 12 bases between them. The CDR3 extends over 15 amino acids. The CDR3 region is CASSLAIGEGQPQHF. The CDR3 coding sequence is TGTGCCAGCAGCTTAGCGATAGGGGAGGGTCAGCCCCAGCATTTT.

The chain has TRBV7-2 and TRBJ1-2; no clear D. CDR1 is SGHTA, CDR2 FQGNSA, per germline. The V end lost 3 bases, the J end lost 8 bases, and 13 bases lay between the germline ends. CDR3 length equals 13 residues. The CDR3 nucleotides read TGTGCCAGCAGCTTGAGGACGGCGGGAGGCTACACCTTC. Translation: CASSLRTAGGYTF. Full variable domain (missing parts from reference TRBV7-2 and TRBJ1-2): GAGVSQSPSNKVTEKGKDVELRCDPISGHTALYWYRQSLGQGLEFLIYFQGNSAPDKSGLPSDRFSAERTGGSVSTLTIQRTQQEDSAVYLCASSLRTAGGYTFGSGTRLTVV.

This clone was seen once. This rearrangement joins TRBV6-5 to TRBJ2-3; 7 bases map to TRBD1. The V segment lost 4 bases and the J segment 0 bases; nucleotides outside the gene matches: 7. The length of the CDR3 is 16 residues. CDR1 is MNHEY and CDR2 is SVGAGI in the germline V gene. CDR3: CASSWVGGASTDTQYF. The CDR3 DNA reads TGTGCCAGCAGTTGGGTAGGGGGCGCAAGCACAGATACGCAGTATTTT.